This T cell receptor beta chain was retrieved from a study of blood T cell repertoires in COVID-19. TCRdb keeps only in-frame clones here, not all; method: immunoSEQ multiplex PCR. The repertoire holds approximately 230,000 clones, with 70% to 85% as singletons. Germline assignment: CDR1 SEHNR and CDR2 FQNEAQ (reference sequence). The CDR3 has 13 amino acids. V lost 3 bases and J 3 bases, leaving 8 bases between the germline ends. Recruits, aged roughly 18 to 90 years, lived in 24 US areas. This sequence joins TRBV7-9 and TRBJ1-2; D call uncertain. Sample: PBMCs or T cells enriched from blood (not recorded which). The clonotype comes from a man aged 35-49 years who had recovered from COVID-19. CDR3 DNA sequence: TGTGCCAGCAGCTTTTACTTGGACTATGGCTACACCTTC. Translation gives CASSFYLDYGYTF. The full variable domain, completed using reference TRBV7-9 and TRBJ1-2, is DTGVSQNPRHKITKRGQNVTFRCDPISEHNRLYWYRQTLGQGPEFLTYFQNEAQLEKSRLLSDRFSAERPKGSFSTLEIQRTEQGDSAMYLCASSFYLDYGYTFGSGTRLTVV.